This T cell receptor beta chain was documented in a study of blood T cell repertoires in COVID-19. For the study at large: Material from acute and convalescent COVID-19 was sourced from the United States, Italy and Spain. PBMCs, B-cell-depleted T cells, or T cells provided the cDNA or gDNA that made up the material.

Participants came from fewer than 25 US areas, aged roughly 18 to 89 years. This CDR3 is 15 amino acids long. V gave up 2 bases and J gave up 2 bases, with 10 bases separating them. The germline V gene encodes CDR1 SGDLS and CDR2 YYNGEE. Assay: immunoSEQ multiplex PCR; the TCRdb copy retains only in-frame clones and omits some. The table has about 390,000 clones, about 86% seen once; the top ten hold 10%. The sequence derives from a woman aged 45 to 65 who had recovered from COVID-19. The rearrangement links TRBV9 to TRBJ2-2; tentatively, D is TRBD1 (6 bases). Sequenced input: PBMCs or T cells enriched from blood (not recorded which). The CDR3 sequence is CASSVTGSNTGELFF. DNA of the CDR3: TGTGCCAGCAGCGTGACAGGATCTAACACCGGGGAGCTGTTTTTT.